The 10 T cell receptor beta chains below come from one sample, sequenced in a study of cytomegalovirus exposure and HLA in healthy donors. Use of 60 Vbeta and 13 Jbeta primers characterized the PCR. TCRdb keeps only in-frame clones here, not all; method: immunoSEQ multiplex PCR. The repertoire consists of 200,000 to 250,000 clones, with about 80% occurring once and the leading ten covering about 1.4%. Sequenced material: PBMCs. The receptors stem from a girl under 18 in good health and CMV-seronegative.

The rearrangement links TRBV6-5 to TRBJ2-6; D is undetermined. The CDR3 totals 15 residues. Trimming removed 4 bases from V and 0 bases from J, with 7 bases in between. Germline-derived CDR1 and CDR2 are MNHEY and SVGAGI. CDR3: CASSSPGSGANVLTF. As DNA, the CDR3 is TGTGCCAGCAGTTCCCCAGGCTCTGGGGCCAACGTCCTGACTTTC.

The gene calls are TRBV9 and TRBJ2-6; D ambiguous. The CDR3 is 15 amino acids. V dropped 4 bases and J dropped 4 bases, with 12 bases sitting between them. The V gene's germline CDR1 is SGDLS and CDR2 YYNGEE. The CDR3 region is CASSPRRSGANVLTF. Here the CDR3 DNA reads TGTGCCAGCAGCCCTAGACGATCCGGGGCCAACGTCCTGACTTTC.

This chain connects TRBV6-1 to TRBJ2-1; TRBD1 agrees at 9 bases. Germline V lookup: CDR1 MNHNS, CDR2 SASEGT. The V and J ends lost 3 bases and 3 bases, in that order; junction bases with no gene match: 15. This CDR3 contains 19 residues. CDR3 bases: TGTGCCAGCAGTGATCCGTGGGGACAGGGAGTGATTTTCTACAATGAGCAGTTCTTC. As protein: CASSDPWGQGVIFYNEQFF.

The V and J genes are TRBV28 and TRBJ1-4; no firm D call. V was cut by 6 bases and J by 8 bases, with 22 bases left in between. CDR3 length equals 16 residues. Germline V gives CDR1 MDHEN, CDR2 SYDVKM. The CDR3 nucleotides are TGTGCCAGCAGGTCCCCCTCCATGGGCACGGGGGAAAAACTGTTTTTT. Protein: CASRSPSMGTGEKLFF.

In its sample, this clone was seen a few times. The J gene is TRBJ1-1, the V gene TRBV29-1; 8 nucleotides line up with TRBD1. The CDR3 has 15 residues. Germline CDR1 and CDR2: SQVTM and ANQGSEA. The V segment lost 4 bases and the J segment 0 bases; nucleotides outside the gene matches: 7. In DNA form, the CDR3 reads TGCAGCGTTGTGATGGCGGGACAGGTGAACACTGAAGCTTTCTTT. This gives the protein CSVVMAGQVNTEAFF.

V usage is TRBV9 and J usage is TRBJ1-1; 10 bases agree with TRBD1. The V gene's germline CDR1 is SGDLS and CDR2 YYNGEE. The CDR3 loop spans 15 amino acids. Trimming removed 4 bases from V and 5 bases from J; junction bases left unmatched: 8. The CDR3 loop is CASSPRQGAGTEAFF. The DNA of the CDR3 is TGTGCCAGCAGCCCTAGACAGGGGGCAGGAACTGAAGCTTTCTTT.

The chain has TRBV27 and TRBJ2-6; no reliable D call. V lost 3 bases and J 2 bases, leaving 8 bases between the germline ends. CDR3 size: 15 residues. In germline, CDR1 is MNHEY, CDR2 SMNVEV (reference sequence). Here the CDR3 reads CASSFVSPGANVLTF. CDR3 in DNA: TGTGCCAGCAGTTTCGTCAGTCCTGGGGCCAACGTCCTGACTTTC.

The J gene is TRBJ2-5, the V gene TRBV7-9, with D possibly matching TRBD2 (7 bases). Germline V gene sequence: CDR1 SEHNR, CDR2 FQNEAQ (reference sequence). CDR3 length: 16 residues. V was clipped by 4 bases and J by 5 bases, with 20 bases between them. The CDR3 DNA reads TGTGCCAGCAGCTGGTTGGCGGGGGCGGGGTTGGAGACCCAGTACTTC. Protein product: CASSWLAGAGLETQYF.

This chain links TRBV2 with TRBJ2-1; 9 bases match TRBD2. There are 17 residues in the CDR3. Germline V lookup: CDR1 SNHLY, CDR2 FYNNEI. J gave up 6 bases and V 3 bases, and 12 bases lay outside the gene matches. CDR3 sequence reads: CASSDILGGRATNEQFF. CDR3 nucleotide sequence: TGTGCCAGCAGTGATATTCTCGGCGGGAGGGCCACCAATGAGCAGTTCTTC.

This clone occurred a few times. CDR3 in DNA: TGTGCCAGCAGTTTCACAGGAACTGCAACTAATGAAAAACTGTTTTTT. It translates to CASSFTGTATNEKLFF. The chain carries TRBV6-5 and TRBJ1-4; TRBD1 might be the D (5 bases). Germline loops: CDR1 MNHEY, CDR2 SVGAGI. The CDR3 sequence is 16 residues long. Trimming cost V 4 bases and J 0 bases, with 12 bases left between them.